Given below is one TCR beta chain in context. Its antigen remains unknown. The entry originates in a study of blood T cells in healthy people across ages. Findings and caveats of the study: With donor CMV status unknown, expanded clonotype changes were possibly confounded.

Together with a sample-barcoded 5' primer, a J-beta primer mix was included in a second PCR lasting roughly 6 to 12 cycles. A template-switch adaptor with 12 random nucleotides tagged each cDNA molecule. TCRdb processed the 5' RACE reads anew with MiXCR; each CDR3 protein has one entry. Altogether approximately 1,000,000 distinct CDR3 sequences are present, under 55% being singletons, with the ten largest covering approximately 20%. V was pared by 4 bases and J by 4 bases, with 14 bases between. Germline lookup yields CDR1 SGHDT and CDR2 YYEEEE. The CDR3 runs 15 residues. Sequences were obtained from blood. The receptor was isolated from a woman between 55 and 75 years old in good health. J is TRBJ2-2 and V is TRBV5-6; D is tentatively TRBD1 or TRBD2 (5 bases each). CDR3 coding DNA: TGTGCCAGCAGCGTGGGACCGCCTAGCACCGGGGAGCTGTTTTTT. It specifies CASSVGPPSTGELFF.